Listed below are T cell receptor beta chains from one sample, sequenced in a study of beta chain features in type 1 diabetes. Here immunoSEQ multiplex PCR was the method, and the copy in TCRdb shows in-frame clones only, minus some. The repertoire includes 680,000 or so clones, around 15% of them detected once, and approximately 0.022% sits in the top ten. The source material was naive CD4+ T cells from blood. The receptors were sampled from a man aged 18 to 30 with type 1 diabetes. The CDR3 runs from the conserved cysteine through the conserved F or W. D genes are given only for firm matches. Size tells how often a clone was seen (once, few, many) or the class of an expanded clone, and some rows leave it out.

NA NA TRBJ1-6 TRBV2 TGTGCCAGCAGTGAAGGCGCCCCGTCCCTCCACTTT CASSEGAPSLHF
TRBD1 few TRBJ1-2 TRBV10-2 TGCGCCAGCAGTGATCGCCGGGACAGCACTAATCTTAACTATGGCTACACCTTC CASSDRRDSTNLNYGYTF
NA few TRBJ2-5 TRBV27 TGTGCCAGCACCCCGGGGAATCAAGAGACCCAGTACTTC CASTPGNQETQYF
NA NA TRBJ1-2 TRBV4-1 TGCGCCAGCAGCCACTGGGACGGAGCTAACTATGGCTACACCTTC CASSHWDGANYGYTF
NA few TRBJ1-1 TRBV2 TGTGCCAGCAGTGAAGCGGCGGGGGACACTGAAGCTTTCTTT CASSEAAGDTEAFF
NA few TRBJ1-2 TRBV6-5 TGTGCCAGCAGTTACTCTGAGGGCCACTTTGGCTACACCTTC CASSYSEGHFGYTF
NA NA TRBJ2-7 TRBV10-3 TGTGCCATCAGTGGACAGGACTACGAGCAGTACTTC CAISGQDYEQYF
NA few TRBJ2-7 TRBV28 TGTGCCAGCACCCCTGGGGCACAGCCTTTGAGAGAGCAGTACTTC CASTPGAQPLREQYF
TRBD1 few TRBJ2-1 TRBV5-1 TGCGCCAGCAGCTTGGCCTGGACAGGTCAGTTCCATGAGCAGTTCTTC CASSLAWTGQFHEQFF
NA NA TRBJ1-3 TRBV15 TGTGCCACCAGCAGAGACTTCCGACAGATTGGTGGAAACACCATATATTTT CATSRDFRQIGGNTIYF
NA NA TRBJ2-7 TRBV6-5 TGTGCCAGCAGGTCACTCGAACGTGCCTACGAGCAGTACTTC CASRSLERAYEQYF
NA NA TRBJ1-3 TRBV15 TGTGCCACCTCGAGGGAATCTGGAAACACCATATATTTT CATSRESGNTIYF
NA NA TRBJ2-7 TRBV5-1 TGCGCCAGCAGCTTGGGCAGCAATGTCTACGAGCAGTACTTC CASSLGSNVYEQYF
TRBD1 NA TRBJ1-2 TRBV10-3 TGTGCCATCGGTACAGGGGGTCGGTATGGCTACACCTTC CAIGTGGRYGYTF
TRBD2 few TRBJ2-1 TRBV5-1 TGCGCCAGCAGCTTGCCCCCCGGGACTAGCGGGGGGAGCAATGAGCAGTTCTTC CASSLPPGTSGGSNEQFF
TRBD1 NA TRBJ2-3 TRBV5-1 TGCGCCAGCAGGGACAGGGTATCCACAGATACGCAGTATTTT CASRDRVSTDTQYF
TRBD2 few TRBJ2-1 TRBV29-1 TGCAGCGTTGCCCCCCGGCTAGCGGGGGGGCGGGTCAATGAGCAGTTCTTC CSVAPRLAGGRVNEQFF
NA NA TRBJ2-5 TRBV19 TGTGCCAGTAGTGATTCGGCGGGACAAGAGACCCAGTACTTC CASSDSAGQETQYF
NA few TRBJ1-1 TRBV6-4 TGTGCCAGCGGGGCAGAGAAAAACACTGAAGCTTTCTTT CASGAEKNTEAFF
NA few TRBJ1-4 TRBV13 TGTGCCAGCAGCTTAGCGGGACGCTTTAATGAAAAACTGTTTTTT CASSLAGRFNEKLFF
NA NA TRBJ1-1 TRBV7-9 TGTGCCAGCAGCTTACAGGGAATGAACACTGAAGCTTTCTTT CASSLQGMNTEAFF
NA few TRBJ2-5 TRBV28 TGTGCCAGCAGTTCCCCGACAGTCCAAGAGACCCAGTACTTC CASSSPTVQETQYF
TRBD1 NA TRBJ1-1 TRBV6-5 TGTGCCAGCAGTTCCGCTGGGACAGGAATATCTGAAGCTTTCTTT CASSSAGTGISEAFF
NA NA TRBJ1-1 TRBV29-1 TGCAGCGTTGCGGCAGGGGCCCCTAGATCTGAAGCTTTCTTT CSVAAGAPRSEAFF
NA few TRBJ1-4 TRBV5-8 TGTGCCAGCAGCCCAGGGTTGGCTAATGAAAAACTGTTTTTT CASSPGLANEKLFF
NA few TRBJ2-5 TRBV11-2 TGTGCCAGCAGCTTGTACCAGGGAGTGGGAGAGACCCAGTACTTC CASSLYQGVGETQYF
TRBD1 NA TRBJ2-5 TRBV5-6 TGTGCCAGCAGCTTGGGGACAGGGGGCCCGGAGACCCAGTACTTC CASSLGTGGPETQYF
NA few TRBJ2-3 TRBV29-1 TGCAGCGTTGGATCGGGACGGTCCACAGATACGCAGTATTTT CSVGSGRSTDTQYF
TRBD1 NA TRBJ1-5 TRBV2 TGTGCCAGCAGGGGACAGGCCAATCAGCCCCAGCATTTT CASRGQANQPQHF
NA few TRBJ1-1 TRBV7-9 TGTGCCAGCAGCTTCGGTTCCCCGAACACTGAAGCTTTCTTT CASSFGSPNTEAFF
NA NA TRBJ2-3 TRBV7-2 TGTGCCAGCAGCCGCTGGCGGGACACAGATACGCAGTATTTT CASSRWRDTDTQYF
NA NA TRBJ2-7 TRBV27 TGTGCCAGCAGTTTATATCCAGGGCCCTACGAGCAGTACTTC CASSLYPGPYEQYF
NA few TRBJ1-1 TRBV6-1 TGTGCCAGCAGCTCCCTGGGGAACACTGAAGCTTTCTTT CASSSLGNTEAFF
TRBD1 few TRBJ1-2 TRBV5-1 TGCGCCAGCAGCTTGGAGGACAGGGTTTATGGCTACACCTTC CASSLEDRVYGYTF
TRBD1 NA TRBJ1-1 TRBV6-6 TGTGCCAGCAGTTACGACAGGGCGCGACTGAACACTGAAGCTTTCTTT CASSYDRARLNTEAFF
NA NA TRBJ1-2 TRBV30 TGTGCCTGGAGTGTAGACAGCTCTTTCTATGGCTACACCTTC CAWSVDSSFYGYTF
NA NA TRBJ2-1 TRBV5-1 TGCGCCAGCAGCCCTCCGGCCAGAGGGTGGAATGAGCAGTTCTTC CASSPPARGWNEQFF
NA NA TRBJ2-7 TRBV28 TGTGCCAGCAGTTTCGGTCAGGGGCTAATAGCCTACGAGCAGTACTTC CASSFGQGLIAYEQYF
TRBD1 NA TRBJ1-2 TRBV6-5 TGTGCCAGCAGTCACGACAGGGAGGGCTATGGCTACACCTTC CASSHDREGYGYTF
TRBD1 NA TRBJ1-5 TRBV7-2 TGTGCCAGCAGCTTAATTGGGACAGGGGGATTGACGAGGCCCCAGCATTTT CASSLIGTGGLTRPQHF
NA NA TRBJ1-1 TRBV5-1 TGCGCCAGCAGCTTGGACGGTTTGAACACTGAAGCTTTCTTT CASSLDGLNTEAFF
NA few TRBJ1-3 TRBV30 TGTGCCGGGAATCGGGCCTCTGGAAACACCATATATTTT CAGNRASGNTIYF
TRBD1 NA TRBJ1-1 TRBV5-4 TGTGCCACCACAGGGGGCGGAAGGGACACTGAAGCTTTCTTT CATTGGGRDTEAFF
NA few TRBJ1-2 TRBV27 TGTGCCAGCACGCGGAGGACGGCGGACACGGGACACTATGGCTACACCTTC CASTRRTADTGHYGYTF
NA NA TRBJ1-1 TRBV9 TGTGCCAGCAGCGTAGGACCTCCGGGTCTGAACACTGAAGCTTTCTTT CASSVGPPGLNTEAFF
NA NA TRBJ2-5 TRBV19 TGTGCCAGTAGCGCGGCGGAGACCCAGTACTTC CASSAAETQYF
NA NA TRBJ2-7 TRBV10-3 TGTGCCATCAGTGAGGTTTATCAGGGGCCCTACGAGCAGTACTTC CAISEVYQGPYEQYF
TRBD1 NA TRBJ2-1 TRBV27 TGTGCCAGCAGTTCAGACAGGGTGATTCGTGATGAGCAGTTCTTC CASSSDRVIRDEQFF
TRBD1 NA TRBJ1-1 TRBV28 TGTGCCAGCAGTTTACTACCGGGACAGGGGGCCACTGAAGCTTTCTTT CASSLLPGQGATEAFF
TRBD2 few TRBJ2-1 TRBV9 TGTGCCAGCAGCGTAGCCCCTAGCGGGGGGGCTTATGAGCAGTTCTTC CASSVAPSGGAYEQFF
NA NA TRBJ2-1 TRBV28 TGTGCCAGCAGTCCCCCCAGCAGGAATGAGCAGTTCTTC CASSPPSRNEQFF
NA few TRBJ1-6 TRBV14 TGTGCCAGCAGCCAAGTACAGGGCGCGGCAAATTCACCCCTCCACTTT CASSQVQGAANSPLHF
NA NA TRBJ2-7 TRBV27 TGTGCCAGCAGGCCAGGGAATTTAGGCGAGCAGTACTTC CASRPGNLGEQYF
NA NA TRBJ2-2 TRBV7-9 TGTGCCAGCAGCCCCTACCGGGACACCGGGGAGCTGTTTTTT CASSPYRDTGELFF
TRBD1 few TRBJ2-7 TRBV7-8 TGTGCCAGCAGCTCACGGGACAGTAGGCGCTACGAGCAGTACTTC CASSSRDSRRYEQYF
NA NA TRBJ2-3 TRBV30 TGTGCCTGGAGTCTGAGCACAGATACGCAGTATTTT CAWSLSTDTQYF
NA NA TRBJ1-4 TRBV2 TGTGCCAGCAGTGAGCTGGAAGAATCTCAGGAAAAACTGTTTTTT CASSELEESQEKLFF
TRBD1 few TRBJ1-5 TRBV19 TGTGCCAGTAGGACTCTAGCGGGACAGGGAGATCAGCCCCAGCATTTT CASRTLAGQGDQPQHF
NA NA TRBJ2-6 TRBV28 TGTGCCAGCAGTCCCCCGCCGGGACACGTCTCTGGGGCCAACGTCCTGACTTTC CASSPPPGHVSGANVLTF